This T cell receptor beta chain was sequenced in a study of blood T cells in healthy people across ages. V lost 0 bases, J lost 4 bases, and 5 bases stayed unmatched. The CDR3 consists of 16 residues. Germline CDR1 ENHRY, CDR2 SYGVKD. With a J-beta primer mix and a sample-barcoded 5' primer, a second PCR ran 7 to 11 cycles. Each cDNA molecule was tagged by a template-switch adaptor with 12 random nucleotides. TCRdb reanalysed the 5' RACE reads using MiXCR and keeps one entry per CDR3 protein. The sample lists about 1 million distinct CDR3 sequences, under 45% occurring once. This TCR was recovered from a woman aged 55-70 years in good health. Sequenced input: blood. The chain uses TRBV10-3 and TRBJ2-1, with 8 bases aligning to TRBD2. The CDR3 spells CAISESGLAGYNEQFF. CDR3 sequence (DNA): TGTGCCATCAGTGAGTCGGGGTTAGCGGGGTACAATGAGCAGTTCTTC.